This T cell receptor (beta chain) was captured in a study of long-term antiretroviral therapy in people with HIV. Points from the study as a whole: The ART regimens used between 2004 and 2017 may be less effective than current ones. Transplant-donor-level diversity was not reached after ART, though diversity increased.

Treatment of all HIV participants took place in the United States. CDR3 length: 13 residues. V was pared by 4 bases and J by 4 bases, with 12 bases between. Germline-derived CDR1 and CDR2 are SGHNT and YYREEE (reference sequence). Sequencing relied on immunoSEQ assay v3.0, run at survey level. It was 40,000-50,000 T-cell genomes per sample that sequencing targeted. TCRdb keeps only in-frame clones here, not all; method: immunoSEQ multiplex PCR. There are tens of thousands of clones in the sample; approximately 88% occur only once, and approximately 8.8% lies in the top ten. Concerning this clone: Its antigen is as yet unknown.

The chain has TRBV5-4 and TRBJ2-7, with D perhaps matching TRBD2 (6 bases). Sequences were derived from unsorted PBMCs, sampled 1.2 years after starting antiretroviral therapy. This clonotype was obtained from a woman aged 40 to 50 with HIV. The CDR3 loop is CASSPLEGYEQYF. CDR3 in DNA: TGTGCCAGCAGCCCTTTGGAGGGGTACGAGCAGTACTTC.